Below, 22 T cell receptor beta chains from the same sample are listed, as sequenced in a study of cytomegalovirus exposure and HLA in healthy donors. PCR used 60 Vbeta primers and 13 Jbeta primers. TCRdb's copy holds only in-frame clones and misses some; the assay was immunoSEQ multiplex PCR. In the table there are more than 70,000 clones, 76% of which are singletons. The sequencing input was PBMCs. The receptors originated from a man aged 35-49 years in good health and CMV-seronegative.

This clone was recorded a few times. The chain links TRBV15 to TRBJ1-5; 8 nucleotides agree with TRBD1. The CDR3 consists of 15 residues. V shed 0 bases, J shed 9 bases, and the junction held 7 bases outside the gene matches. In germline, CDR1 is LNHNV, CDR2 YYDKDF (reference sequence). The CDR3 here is CATSREVTGDRPQHF. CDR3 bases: TGTGCCACCAGCAGAGAAGTGACAGGGGACCGGCCCCAGCATTTT.

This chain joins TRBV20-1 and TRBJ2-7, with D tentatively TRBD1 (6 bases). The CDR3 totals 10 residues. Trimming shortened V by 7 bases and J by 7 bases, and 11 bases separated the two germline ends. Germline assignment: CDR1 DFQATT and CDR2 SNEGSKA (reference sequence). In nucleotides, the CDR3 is TGCAGTGAGGGGGAAGGAGAGCAGTACTTC. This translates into CSEGEGEQYF.

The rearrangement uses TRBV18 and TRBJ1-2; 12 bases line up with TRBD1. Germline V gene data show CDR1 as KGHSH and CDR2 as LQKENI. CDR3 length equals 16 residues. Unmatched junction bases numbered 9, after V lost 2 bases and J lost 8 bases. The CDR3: CASSPATGQGAKGYTF. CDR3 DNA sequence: TGTGCCAGCTCACCAGCGACGGGACAGGGGGCGAAAGGCTACACCTTC.

CDR3 protein: CAISEFRTTGELFF. The CDR3 DNA sequence: TGTGCCATCAGTGAGTTCCGGACAACCGGGGAGCTGTTTTTT. J is TRBJ2-2 and V is TRBV10-3, with a possible D match to TRBD1 (5 bases). V lost 1 base and J 5 bases, leaving 8 bases between the germline ends. Germline-derived CDR1 and CDR2 are ENHRY and SYGVKD. This CDR3 comprises 14 residues.

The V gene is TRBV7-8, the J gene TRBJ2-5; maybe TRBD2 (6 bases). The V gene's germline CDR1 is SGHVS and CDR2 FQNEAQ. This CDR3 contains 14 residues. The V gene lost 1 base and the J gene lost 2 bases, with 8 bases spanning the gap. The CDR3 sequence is CASSLGRGQETQYF. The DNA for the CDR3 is TGTGCCAGCAGCTTAGGTCGGGGGCAAGAGACCCAGTACTTC.

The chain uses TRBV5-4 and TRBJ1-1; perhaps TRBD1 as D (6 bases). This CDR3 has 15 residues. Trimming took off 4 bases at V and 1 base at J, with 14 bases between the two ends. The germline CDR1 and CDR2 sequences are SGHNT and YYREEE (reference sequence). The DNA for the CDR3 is TGTGCCAGCAGCCGGGGGGCCCTGAAGAACACTGAAGCTTTCTTT. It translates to CASSRGALKNTEAFF.

The CDR3 DNA is TGTGCCAGCAGTCTGACAGGGGTCGAGCAGTACTTC. Translation: CASSLTGVEQYF. V is TRBV27 and J is TRBJ2-7; 8 nucleotides line up with TRBD1. In germline, CDR1 is MNHEY, CDR2 SMNVEV (reference sequence). After removal of 5 bases from V and 6 bases from J, the junction contained 3 bases not matched to a gene. The CDR3 has 12 amino acids.

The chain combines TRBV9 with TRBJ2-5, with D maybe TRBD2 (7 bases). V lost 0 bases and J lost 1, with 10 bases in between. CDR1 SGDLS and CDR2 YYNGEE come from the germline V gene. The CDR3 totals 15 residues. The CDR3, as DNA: TGTGCCAGCAGCGTAGGAGGGGGGGGCCAAGAGACCCAGTACTTC. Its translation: CASSVGGGGQETQYF.

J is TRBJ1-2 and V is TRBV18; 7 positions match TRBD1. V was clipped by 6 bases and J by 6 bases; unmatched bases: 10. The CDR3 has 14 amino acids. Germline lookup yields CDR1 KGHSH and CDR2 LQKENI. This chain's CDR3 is CASSTKQGRNGYTF. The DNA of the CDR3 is TGTGCCAGCTCCACAAAACAGGGGAGGAATGGCTACACCTTC.

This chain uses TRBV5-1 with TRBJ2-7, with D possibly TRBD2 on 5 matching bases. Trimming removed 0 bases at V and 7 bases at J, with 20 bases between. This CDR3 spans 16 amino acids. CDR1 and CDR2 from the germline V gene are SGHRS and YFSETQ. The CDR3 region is CASSLAIGISVLEQYF. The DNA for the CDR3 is TGCGCCAGCAGCTTGGCGATCGGGATATCAGTACTGGAGCAGTACTTC.

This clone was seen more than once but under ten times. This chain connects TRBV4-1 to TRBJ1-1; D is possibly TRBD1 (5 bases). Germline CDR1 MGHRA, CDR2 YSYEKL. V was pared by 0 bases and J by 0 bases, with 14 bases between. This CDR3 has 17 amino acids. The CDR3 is CASSQDALGGMNTEAFF. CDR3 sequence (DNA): TGCGCCAGCAGCCAAGACGCCCTGGGGGGGATGAACACTGAAGCTTTCTTT.

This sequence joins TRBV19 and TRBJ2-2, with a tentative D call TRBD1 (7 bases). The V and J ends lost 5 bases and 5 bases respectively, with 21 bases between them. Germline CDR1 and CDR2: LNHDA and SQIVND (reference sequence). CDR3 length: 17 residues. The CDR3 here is CASSALQGRYGTGELFF. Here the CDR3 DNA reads TGTGCCAGTAGTGCTCTACAGGGGAGGTATGGAACCGGGGAGCTGTTTTTT.

CDR3 coding DNA: TGTGCCAGCAGTTTTTGGGGGGGGCATGATACGCAGTATTTT. Protein sequence: CASSFWGGHDTQYF. The rearrangement joins TRBV6-5 to TRBJ2-3; a possible D gene is TRBD2 (7 bases). CDR1 is MNHEY and CDR2 is SVGAGI in the germline V gene. With 4 bases removed from V and 6 bases from J, the gap between germline ends came to 14 bases. The CDR3 extends over 14 amino acids.

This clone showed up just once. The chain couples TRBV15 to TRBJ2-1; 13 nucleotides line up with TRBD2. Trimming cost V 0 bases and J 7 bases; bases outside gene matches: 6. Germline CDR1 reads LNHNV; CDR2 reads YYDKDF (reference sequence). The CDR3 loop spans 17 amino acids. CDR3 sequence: CATSREPLLAGGNEQFF. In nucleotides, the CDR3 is TGTGCCACCAGCAGAGAGCCCCTACTAGCGGGGGGGAATGAGCAGTTCTTC.

CDR3 amino acids: CASSLEGGQVGYNEQFF. The CDR3 DNA is TGTGCCAGCAGCTTAGAGGGCGGGCAAGTAGGCTACAATGAGCAGTTCTTC. The chain combines TRBV7-2 with TRBJ2-1, with a possible D match to TRBD2 (5 bases). The CDR3 is made up of 17 amino acids. The V and J ends lost 1 base and 3 bases respectively, with 16 bases between them. CDR1 and CDR2 (germline): SGHTA, FQGNSA. The complete variable domain, with remaining parts taken from reference TRBV7-2 and TRBJ2-1, reads GAGVSQSPSNKVTEKGKDVELRCDPISGHTALYWYRQSLGQGLEFLIYFQGNSAPDKSGLPSDRFSAERTGGSVSTLTIQRTQQEDSAVYLCASSLEGGQVGYNEQFFGPGTRLTVL.

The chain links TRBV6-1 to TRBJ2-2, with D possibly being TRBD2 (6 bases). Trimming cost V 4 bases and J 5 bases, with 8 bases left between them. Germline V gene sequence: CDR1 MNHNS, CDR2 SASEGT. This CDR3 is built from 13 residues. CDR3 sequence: CASSVRETGELFF. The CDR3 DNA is TGTGCCAGCAGTGTCCGGGAGACCGGGGAGCTGTTTTTT.

This chain's CDR3 is CASSFGTENQPQHF. In DNA form, the CDR3 reads TGCGCCAGCAGCTTCGGAACAGAGAATCAGCCCCAGCATTTT. The chain employs TRBV5-1 and TRBJ1-5; D ambiguous. Looked up from germline, CDR1 is SGHRS and CDR2 is YFSETQ. V lost 2 bases and J 4 bases, leaving 10 bases between the germline ends. The CDR3 runs to 14 residues.

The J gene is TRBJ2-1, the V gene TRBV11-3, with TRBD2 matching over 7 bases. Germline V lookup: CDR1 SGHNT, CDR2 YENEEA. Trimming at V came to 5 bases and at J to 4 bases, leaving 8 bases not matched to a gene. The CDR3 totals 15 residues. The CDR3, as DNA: TGTGCCAGCAGCCCGGGACTATCTGAGTACAATGAGCAGTTCTTC. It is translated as CASSPGLSEYNEQFF.

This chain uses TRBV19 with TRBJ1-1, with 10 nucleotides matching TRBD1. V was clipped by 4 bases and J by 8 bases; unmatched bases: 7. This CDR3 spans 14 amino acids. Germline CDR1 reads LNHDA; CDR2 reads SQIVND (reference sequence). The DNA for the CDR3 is TGTGCCAGTAGTACCACCCGGGACAGGGGAGAAGCTTTCTTT. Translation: CASSTTRDRGEAFF.

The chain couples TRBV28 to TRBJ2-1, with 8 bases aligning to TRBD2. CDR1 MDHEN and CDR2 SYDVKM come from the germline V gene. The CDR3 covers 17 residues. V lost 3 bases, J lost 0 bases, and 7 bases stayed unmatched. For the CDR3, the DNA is TGTGCCAGCAGTTTTGAGCGGGGGACTTTCTCCTACAATGAGCAGTTCTTC. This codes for CASSFERGTFSYNEQFF. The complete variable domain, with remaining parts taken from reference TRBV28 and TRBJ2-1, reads DVKVTQSSRYLVKRTGEKVFLECVQDMDHENMFWYRQDPGLGLRLIYFSYDVKMKEKGDIPEGYSVSREKKERFSLILESASTNQTSMYLCASSFERGTFSYNEQFFGPGTRLTVL.

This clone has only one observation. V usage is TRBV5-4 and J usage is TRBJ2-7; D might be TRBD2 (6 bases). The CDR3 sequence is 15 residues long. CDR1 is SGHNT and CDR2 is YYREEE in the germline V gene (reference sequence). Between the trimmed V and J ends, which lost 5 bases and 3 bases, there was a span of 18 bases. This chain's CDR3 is CASSSRDRRDYEQYF. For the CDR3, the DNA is TGTGCCAGCAGTTCGCGGGATCGCAGGGACTACGAGCAGTACTTC.

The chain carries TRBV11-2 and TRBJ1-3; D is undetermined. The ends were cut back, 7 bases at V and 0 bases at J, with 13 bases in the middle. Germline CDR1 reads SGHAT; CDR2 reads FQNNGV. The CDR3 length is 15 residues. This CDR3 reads CASTMTSSSGNTIYF. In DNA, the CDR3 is TGTGCCAGCACCATGACTTCCAGCTCTGGAAACACCATATATTTT.